This T cell receptor beta chain comes out of a study of control samples from healthy donors and cancer patients. Germline V CDR1 and CDR2: MNHEY, SMNVEV (reference sequence). Trimming pared 10 bases from V and 0 bases from J, leaving 30 bases between. This CDR3 spans 20 amino acids. Repertoires were generated with immunoSEQ multiplex PCR, while TCRdb's copy carries only in-frame clones and drops some. The sample has 110,000 to 150,000 clones; around 94% are singletons. The sample taken for sequencing was PBMCs. The gene calls are TRBV27 and TRBJ2-2, with D perhaps being TRBD1 or TRBD2 (5 bases each). The receptor was derived from a man in his sixties with colorectal cancer. Here the CDR3 DNA reads TGTGCCACCAAGTTCCAGAGGGGACGAGGGCCAAGCCCGAACACCGGGGAGCTGTTTTTT. As protein: CATKFQRGRGPSPNTGELFF.